This T cell receptor (beta chain) is from a study of T cell responses to AZD1222 COVID-19 vaccine. From germline, CDR1 is SGHRS and CDR2 YFSETQ. Trimming took 3 bases from V and 3 from J; bases not matched to a gene: 9. This CDR3 has 16 residues. The protocol was immunoSEQ multiplex PCR, while the TCRdb copy is restricted to in-frame clones and leaves out a portion. Found here are some 150,000 clones, 90% of them singletons; the top ten hold 1.5%. The receptor comes from an adult who received the AZD1222 COVID-19 vaccine. The chain joins TRBV5-1 to TRBJ2-5, with 9 nucleotides matching TRBD2. Sequencing used peripheral blood, obtained 28 days after the second AZD1222 dose. CDR3 region: CASSSGDGGREETQYF. CDR3 DNA: TGCGCCAGCAGCTCCGGAGATGGCGGGAGGGAAGAGACCCAGTACTTC.